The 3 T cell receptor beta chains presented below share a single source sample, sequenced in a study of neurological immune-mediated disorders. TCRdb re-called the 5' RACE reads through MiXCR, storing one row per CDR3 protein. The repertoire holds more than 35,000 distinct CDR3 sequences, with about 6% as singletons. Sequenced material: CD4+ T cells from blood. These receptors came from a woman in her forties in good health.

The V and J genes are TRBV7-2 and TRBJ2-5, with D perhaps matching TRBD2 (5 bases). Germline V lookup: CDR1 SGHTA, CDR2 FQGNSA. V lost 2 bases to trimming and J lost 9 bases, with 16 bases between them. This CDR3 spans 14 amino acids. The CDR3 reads CASSLSPGIRAQYF. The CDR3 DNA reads TGTGCCAGCAGCTTATCGCCCGGGATACGGGCCCAGTACTTC.

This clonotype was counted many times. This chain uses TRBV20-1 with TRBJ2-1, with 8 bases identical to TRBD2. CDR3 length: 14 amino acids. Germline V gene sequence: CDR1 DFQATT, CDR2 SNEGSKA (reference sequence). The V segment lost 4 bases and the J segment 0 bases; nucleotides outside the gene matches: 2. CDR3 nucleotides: TGCAGTGCTAAACTAGCGGCCTCCTACAATGAGCAGTTCTTC. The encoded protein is CSAKLAASYNEQFF.

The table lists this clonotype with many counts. CDR3: CASSVNNEQFF. In nucleotides, the CDR3 is TGCGCCAGCAGCGTTAACAATGAGCAGTTCTTC. The rearrangement uses TRBV5-1 and TRBJ2-1; D gene ambiguous. Germline CDR1 SGHRS, CDR2 YFSETQ. Between the trimmed V and J ends, which lost 4 bases and 5 bases, there was a span of 4 bases. The CDR3 sequence is 11 residues long.